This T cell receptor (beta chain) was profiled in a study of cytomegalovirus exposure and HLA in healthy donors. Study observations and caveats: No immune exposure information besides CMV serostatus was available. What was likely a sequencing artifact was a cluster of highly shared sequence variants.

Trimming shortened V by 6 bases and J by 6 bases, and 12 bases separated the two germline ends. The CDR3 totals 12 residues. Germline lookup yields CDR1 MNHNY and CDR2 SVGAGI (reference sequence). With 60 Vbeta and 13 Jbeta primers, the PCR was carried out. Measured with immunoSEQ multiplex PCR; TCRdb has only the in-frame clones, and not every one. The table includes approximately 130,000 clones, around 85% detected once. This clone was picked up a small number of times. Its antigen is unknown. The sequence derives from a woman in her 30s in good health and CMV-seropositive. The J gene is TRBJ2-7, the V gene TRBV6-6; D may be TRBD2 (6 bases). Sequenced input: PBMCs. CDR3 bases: TGTGCCAGCAGGCCGGAGGGTTTCGAGCAGTACTTC. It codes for CASRPEGFEQYF.